This TCR beta chain is from a study of spatial heterogeneity in lung cancer. TCRdb independently ran MiXCR on the 5' RACE reads; one entry per CDR3 protein. This table has 95,000 to 120,000 distinct CDR3 sequences, 9.5% to 14% appearing once. Time point specified: blood at routine non-recurrence follow-up after resection. Whole RNA obtained from tumor, nontumor lung or frozen PBMC underwent sequencing without sorting. Germline V CDR1 and CDR2: KGHDR, SFDVKD. This CDR3 contains 12 residues. Trimming removed 5 bases at V and 4 bases at J, with 7 bases between. The V gene is TRBV24-1, the J gene TRBJ1-2; no clear D gene. This clonotype originated in a female donor with early-stage non-small cell lung cancer. The sequences come from PBMCs, collected at follow-up. The CDR3 sequence is CATSGPGYGYTF. CDR3 sequence (DNA): TGTGCCACCAGTGGGCCAGGCTATGGCTACACCTTC.